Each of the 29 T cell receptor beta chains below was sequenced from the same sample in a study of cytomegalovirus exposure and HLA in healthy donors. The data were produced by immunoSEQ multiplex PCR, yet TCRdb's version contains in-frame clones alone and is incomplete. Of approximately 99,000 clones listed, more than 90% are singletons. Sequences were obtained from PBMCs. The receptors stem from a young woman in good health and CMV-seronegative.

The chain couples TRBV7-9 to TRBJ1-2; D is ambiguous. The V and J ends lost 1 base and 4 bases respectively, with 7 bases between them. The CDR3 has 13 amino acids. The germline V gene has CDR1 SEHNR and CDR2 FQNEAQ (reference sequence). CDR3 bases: TGTGCCAGCAGCTTAGTACTCCCCTATGGCTACACCTTC. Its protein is CASSLVLPYGYTF.

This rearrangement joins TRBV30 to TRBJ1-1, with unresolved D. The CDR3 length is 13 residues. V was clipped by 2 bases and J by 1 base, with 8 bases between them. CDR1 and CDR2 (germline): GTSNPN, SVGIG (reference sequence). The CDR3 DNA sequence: TGTGCCTGGAGTCCAACGCGGAACACTGAAGCTTTCTTT. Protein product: CAWSPTRNTEAFF.

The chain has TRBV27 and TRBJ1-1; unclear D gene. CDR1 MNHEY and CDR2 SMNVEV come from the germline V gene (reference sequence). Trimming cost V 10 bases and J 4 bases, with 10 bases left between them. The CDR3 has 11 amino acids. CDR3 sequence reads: CATNSGTEAFF. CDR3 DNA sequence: TGTGCCACCAATTCGGGCACTGAAGCTTTCTTT.

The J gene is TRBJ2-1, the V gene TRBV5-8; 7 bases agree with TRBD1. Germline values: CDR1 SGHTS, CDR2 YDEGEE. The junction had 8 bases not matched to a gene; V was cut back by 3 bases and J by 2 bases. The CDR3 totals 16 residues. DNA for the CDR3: TGTGCCAGCAGCTCCTGGGGGCAGGGGGCCTACAATGAGCAGTTCTTC. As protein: CASSSWGQGAYNEQFF.

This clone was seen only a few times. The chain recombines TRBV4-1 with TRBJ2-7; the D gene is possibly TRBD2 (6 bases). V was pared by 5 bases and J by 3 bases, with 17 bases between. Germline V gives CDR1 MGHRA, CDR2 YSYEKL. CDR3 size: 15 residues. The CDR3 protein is CASSISASESYEQYF. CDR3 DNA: TGCGCCAGCAGCATAAGCGCTAGCGAAAGCTACGAGCAGTACTTC.

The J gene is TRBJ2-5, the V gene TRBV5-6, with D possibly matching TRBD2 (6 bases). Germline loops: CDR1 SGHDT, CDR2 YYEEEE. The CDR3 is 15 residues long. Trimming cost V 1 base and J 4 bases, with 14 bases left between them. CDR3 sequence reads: CASSLYAGSGETQYF. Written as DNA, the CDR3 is TGTGCCAGCAGCTTGTATGCGGGGTCGGGAGAGACCCAGTACTTC.

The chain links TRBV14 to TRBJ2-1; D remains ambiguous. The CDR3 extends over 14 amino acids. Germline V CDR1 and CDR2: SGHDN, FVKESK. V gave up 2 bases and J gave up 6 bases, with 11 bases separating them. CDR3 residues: CASSQISTRNEQFF. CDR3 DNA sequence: TGTGCCAGCAGCCAAATTTCGACACGCAATGAGCAGTTCTTC.

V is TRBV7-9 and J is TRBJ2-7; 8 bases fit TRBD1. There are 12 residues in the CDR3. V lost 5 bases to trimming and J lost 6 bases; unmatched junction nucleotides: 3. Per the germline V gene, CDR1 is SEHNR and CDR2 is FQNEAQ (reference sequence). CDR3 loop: CASSQQGGEQYF. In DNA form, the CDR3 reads TGTGCCAGCAGCCAACAGGGGGGCGAGCAGTACTTC.

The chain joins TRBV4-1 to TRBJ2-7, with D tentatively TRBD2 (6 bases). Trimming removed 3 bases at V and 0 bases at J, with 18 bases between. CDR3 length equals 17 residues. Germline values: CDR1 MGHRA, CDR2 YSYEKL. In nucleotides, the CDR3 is TGCGCCAGCAGCCAGAATCCTCCGGGACTCAGCTCCTACGAGCAGTACTTC. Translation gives CASSQNPPGLSSYEQYF.

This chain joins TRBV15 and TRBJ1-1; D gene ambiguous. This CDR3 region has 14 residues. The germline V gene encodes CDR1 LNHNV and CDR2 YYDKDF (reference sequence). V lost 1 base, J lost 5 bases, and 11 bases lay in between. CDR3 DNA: TGTGCCACCAGCAGAGGAGCGCCACGTACTGAAGCTTTCTTT. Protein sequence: CATSRGAPRTEAFF.

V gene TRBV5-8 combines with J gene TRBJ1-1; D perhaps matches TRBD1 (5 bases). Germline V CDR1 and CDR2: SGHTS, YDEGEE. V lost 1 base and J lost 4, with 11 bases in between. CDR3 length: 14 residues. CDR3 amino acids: CASSLWGVPTEAFF. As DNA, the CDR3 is TGTGCCAGCAGCTTGTGGGGGGTACCCACTGAAGCTTTCTTT.

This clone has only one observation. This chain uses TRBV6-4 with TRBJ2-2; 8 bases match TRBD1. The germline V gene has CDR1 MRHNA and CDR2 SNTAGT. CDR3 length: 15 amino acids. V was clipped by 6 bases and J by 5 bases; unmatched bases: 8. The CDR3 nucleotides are TGTGCCAGCAGGCCTGGACAGGGCGAAACCGGGGAGCTGTTTTTT. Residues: CASRPGQGETGELFF.

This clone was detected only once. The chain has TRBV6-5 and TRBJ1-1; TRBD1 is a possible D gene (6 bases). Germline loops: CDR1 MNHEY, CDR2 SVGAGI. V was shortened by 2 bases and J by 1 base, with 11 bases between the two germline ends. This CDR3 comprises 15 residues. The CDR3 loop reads CASSYGGPPNTEAFF. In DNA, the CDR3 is TGTGCCAGCAGTTACGGGGGCCCCCCGAACACTGAAGCTTTCTTT.

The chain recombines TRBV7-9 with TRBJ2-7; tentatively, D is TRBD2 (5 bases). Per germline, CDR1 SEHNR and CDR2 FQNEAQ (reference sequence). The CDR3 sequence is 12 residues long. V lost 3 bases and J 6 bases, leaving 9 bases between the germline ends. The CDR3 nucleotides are TGTGCCAGCAGCTTTGGGAGCAGCGAGCAGTACTTC. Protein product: CASSFGSSEQYF.

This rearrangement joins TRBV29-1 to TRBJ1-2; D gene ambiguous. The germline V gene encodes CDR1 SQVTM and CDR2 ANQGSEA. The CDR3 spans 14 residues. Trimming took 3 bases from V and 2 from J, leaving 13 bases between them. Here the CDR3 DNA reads TGCAGCGTTGATGGGCAGCATAAGAACTATGGCTACACCTTC. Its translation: CSVDGQHKNYGYTF.

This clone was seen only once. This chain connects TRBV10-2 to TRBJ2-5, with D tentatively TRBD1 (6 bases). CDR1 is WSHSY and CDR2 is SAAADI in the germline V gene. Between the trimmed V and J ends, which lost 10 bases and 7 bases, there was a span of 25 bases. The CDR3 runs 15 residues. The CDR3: CATGSQGTSLGTQYF. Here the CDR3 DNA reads TGCGCCACCGGATCACAGGGCACGTCCCTGGGGACCCAGTACTTC.

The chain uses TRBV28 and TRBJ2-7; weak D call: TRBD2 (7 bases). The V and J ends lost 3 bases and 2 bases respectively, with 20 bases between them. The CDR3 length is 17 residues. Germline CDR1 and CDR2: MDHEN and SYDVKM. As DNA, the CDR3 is TGTGCCAGCAGTTTGGGGGGGGCCCTGACAGGACCCTACGAGCAGTACTTC. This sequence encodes CASSLGGALTGPYEQYF.

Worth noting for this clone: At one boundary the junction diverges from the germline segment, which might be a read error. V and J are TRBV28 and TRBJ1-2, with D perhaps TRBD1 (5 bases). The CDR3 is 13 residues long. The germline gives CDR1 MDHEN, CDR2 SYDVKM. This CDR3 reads CASRAGRDYGYTF. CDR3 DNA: TGTGCCAGCAGGGCTGGGAGGGACTACGGCTACACCTTC.

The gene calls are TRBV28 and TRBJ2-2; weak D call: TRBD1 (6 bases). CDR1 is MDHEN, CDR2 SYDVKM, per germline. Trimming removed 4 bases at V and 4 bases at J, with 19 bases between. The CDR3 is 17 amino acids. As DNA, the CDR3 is TGTGCCAGCAGTTCCCACCTTTGGGGGCGAGTCACCGGGGAGCTGTTTTTT. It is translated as CASSSHLWGRVTGELFF.

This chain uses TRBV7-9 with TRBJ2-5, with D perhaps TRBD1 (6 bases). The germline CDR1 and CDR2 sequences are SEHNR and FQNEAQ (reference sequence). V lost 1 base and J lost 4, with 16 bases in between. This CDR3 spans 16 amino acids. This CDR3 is CASSLVLAGAGETQYF. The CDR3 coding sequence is TGTGCCAGCAGCTTAGTTTTGGCAGGGGCGGGAGAGACCCAGTACTTC.

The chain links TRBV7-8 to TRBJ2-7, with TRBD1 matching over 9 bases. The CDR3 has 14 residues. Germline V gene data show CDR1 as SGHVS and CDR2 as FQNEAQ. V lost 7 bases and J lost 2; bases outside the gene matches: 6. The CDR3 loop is CASTGTGSTYEQYF. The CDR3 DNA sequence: TGTGCCAGCACCGGGACAGGGAGCACCTACGAGCAGTACTTC.

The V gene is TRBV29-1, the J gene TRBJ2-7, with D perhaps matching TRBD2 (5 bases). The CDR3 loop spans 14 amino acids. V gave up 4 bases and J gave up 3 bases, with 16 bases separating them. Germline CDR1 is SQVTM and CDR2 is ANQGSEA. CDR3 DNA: TGCAGCGTTGGGTTCCCTCCCCGGGGCTACGAGCAGTACTTC. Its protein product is CSVGFPPRGYEQYF.

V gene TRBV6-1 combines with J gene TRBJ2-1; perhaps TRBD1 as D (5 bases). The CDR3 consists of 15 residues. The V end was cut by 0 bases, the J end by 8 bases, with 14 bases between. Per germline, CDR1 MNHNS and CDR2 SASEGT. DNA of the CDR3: TGTGCCAGCAGTGAAGCATCAGCAGGGTTACATGAGCAGTTCTTC. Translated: CASSEASAGLHEQFF.

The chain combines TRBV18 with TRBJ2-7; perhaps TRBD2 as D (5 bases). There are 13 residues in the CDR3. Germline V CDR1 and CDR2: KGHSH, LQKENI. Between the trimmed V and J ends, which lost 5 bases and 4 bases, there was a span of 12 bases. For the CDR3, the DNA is TGTGCCAGCTCAGAGTTAGCGCAGTACGAGCAGTACTTC. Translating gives CASSELAQYEQYF.

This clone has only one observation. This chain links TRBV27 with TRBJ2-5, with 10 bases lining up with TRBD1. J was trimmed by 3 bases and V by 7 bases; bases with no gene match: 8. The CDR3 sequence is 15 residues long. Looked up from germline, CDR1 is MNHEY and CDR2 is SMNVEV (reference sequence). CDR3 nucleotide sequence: TGTGCCAGCAAGGGGACAGGGGCGGGTGAAGAGACCCAGTACTTC. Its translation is CASKGTGAGEETQYF.

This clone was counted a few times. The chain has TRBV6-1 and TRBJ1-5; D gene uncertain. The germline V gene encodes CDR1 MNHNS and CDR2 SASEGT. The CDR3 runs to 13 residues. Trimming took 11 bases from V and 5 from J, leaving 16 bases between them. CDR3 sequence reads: CAGGGLDYQPQHF. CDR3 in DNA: TGTGCCGGTGGAGGGTTGGATTATCAGCCCCAGCATTTT.

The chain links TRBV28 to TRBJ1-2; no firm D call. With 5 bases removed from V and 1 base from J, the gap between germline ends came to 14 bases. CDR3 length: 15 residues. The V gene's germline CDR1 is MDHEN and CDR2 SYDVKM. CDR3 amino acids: CASSRGSQSNYGYTF. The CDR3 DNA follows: TGTGCCAGCAGTCGAGGTAGTCAAAGTAACTATGGCTACACCTTC.

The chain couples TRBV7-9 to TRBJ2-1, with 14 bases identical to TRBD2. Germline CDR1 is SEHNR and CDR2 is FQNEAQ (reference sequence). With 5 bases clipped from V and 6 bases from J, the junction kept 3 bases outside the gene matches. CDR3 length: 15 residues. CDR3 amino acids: CASSPGLAGGNEQFF. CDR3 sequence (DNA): TGTGCCAGCAGCCCCGGACTAGCGGGGGGCAATGAGCAGTTCTTC.

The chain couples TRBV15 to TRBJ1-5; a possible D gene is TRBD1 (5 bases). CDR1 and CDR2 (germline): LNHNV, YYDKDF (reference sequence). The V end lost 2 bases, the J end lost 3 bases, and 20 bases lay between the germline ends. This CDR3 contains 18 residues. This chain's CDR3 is CATSRSEGRGYFNQPQHF. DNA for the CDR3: TGTGCCACCAGCAGATCGGAGGGACGGGGATATTTCAATCAGCCCCAGCATTTT.